This T cell receptor (beta chain) was captured by sequencing in a study of cytomegalovirus exposure and HLA in healthy donors. Points from the study as a whole: Among the CMV-associated chains, three were confirmed in vitro as specific for CMV antigens. Most TCR sequences were uncommon, yet certain public TCRs appeared in many donors.

Germline assignment: CDR1 SQVTM and CDR2 ANQGSEA. The V end lost 7 bases, the J end lost 2 bases, and 14 bases lay between the germline ends. The CDR3 covers 13 residues. Assay: immunoSEQ multiplex PCR; the TCRdb copy retains only in-frame clones and omits some. The table lists 150,000 to 200,000 clones, around 86% of them singletons, with roughly 2.7% in the top ten. Separate from the approximately 730-subject first cohort, the 120-subject validation cohort was the one that the donors belonged to. Regarding this clone: No antigen is known for it.

The sequencing input was PBMCs. This rearrangement joins TRBV29-1 to TRBJ2-5; D possibly corresponds to TRBD1 (5 bases). This receptor was obtained from a man aged 18 to 30 in good health and CMV-seropositive. The CDR3 spells CSAPQGSQETQYF. CDR3 nucleotides: TGCAGCGCCCCTCAGGGTTCTCAAGAGACCCAGTACTTC.